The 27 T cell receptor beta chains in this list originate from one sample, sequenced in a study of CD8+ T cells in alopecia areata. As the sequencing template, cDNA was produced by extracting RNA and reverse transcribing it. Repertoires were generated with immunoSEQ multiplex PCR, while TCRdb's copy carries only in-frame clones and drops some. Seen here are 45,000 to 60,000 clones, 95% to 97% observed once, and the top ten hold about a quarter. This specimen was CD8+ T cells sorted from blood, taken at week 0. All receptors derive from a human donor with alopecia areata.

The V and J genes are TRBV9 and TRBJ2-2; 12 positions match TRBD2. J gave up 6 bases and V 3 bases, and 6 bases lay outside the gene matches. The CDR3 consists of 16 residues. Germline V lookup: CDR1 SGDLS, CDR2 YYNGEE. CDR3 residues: CASSASGGASAGELFF. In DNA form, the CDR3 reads TGTGCCAGCAGCGCTAGCGGGGGGGCGTCGGCCGGGGAGCTGTTTTTT.

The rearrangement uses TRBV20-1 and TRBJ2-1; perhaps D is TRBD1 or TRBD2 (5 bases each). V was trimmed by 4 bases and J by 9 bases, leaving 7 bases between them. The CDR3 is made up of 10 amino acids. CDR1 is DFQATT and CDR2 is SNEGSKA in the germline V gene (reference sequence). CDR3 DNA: TGCAGTGCTAATGGGGGTGAGCAGTTCTTC. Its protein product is CSANGGEQFF.

CDR3 nucleotides: TGTGCCAGCAGCTTAAGCGGGGGGGAGACTCACAATGAGCAGTTCTTC. Translated: CASSLSGGETHNEQFF. This rearrangement joins TRBV7-3 to TRBJ2-1, with 9 nucleotides matching TRBD2. This CDR3 has 16 residues. V gave up 1 base and J gave up 5 bases; unmatched junction bases: 6. Germline V gene sequence: CDR1 SGHTA, CDR2 FQGTGA.

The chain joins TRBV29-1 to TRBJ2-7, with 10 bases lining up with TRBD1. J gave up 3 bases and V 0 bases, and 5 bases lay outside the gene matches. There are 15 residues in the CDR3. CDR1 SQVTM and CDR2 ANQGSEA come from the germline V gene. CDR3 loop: CSVEESGTGVYEQYF. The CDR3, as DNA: TGCAGCGTTGAAGAGTCCGGGACAGGGGTCTACGAGCAGTACTTC.

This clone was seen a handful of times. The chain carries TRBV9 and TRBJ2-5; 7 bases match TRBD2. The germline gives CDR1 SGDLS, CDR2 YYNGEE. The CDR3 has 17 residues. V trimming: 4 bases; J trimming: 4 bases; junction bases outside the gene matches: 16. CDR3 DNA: TGTGCCAGCAGCTACTTCGACGGACTAGGGGATGGAGAGACCCAGTACTTC. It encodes CASSYFDGLGDGETQYF.

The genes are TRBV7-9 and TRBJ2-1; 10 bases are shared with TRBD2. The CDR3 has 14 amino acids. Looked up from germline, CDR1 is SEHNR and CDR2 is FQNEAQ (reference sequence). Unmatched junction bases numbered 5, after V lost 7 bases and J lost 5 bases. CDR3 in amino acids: CASTWLAGDNEQFF. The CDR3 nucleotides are TGTGCCAGCACCTGGCTAGCGGGGGACAATGAGCAGTTCTTC.

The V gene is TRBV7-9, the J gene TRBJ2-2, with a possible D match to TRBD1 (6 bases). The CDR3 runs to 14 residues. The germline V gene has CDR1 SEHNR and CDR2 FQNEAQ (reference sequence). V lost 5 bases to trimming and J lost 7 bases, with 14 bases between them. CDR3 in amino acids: CASSLIGQSGELFF. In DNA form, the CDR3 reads TGTGCCAGCAGCCTGATCGGACAGAGCGGGGAGCTGTTTTTT.

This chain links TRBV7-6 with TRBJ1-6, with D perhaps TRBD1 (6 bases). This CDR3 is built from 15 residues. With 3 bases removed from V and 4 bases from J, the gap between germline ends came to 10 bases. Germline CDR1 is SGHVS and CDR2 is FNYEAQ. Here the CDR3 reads CASSFGGAYNSPLHF. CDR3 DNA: TGTGCCAGCAGCTTCGGGGGCGCTTATAATTCACCCCTCCACTTT.

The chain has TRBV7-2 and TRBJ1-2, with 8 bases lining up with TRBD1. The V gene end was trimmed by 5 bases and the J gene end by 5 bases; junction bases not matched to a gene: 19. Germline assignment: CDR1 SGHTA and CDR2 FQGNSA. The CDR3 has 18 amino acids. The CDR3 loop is CASSLPGQEGVLVYGYTF. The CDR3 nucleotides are TGTGCCAGCAGCCTTCCGGGACAGGAAGGTGTCCTAGTTTATGGCTACACCTTC.

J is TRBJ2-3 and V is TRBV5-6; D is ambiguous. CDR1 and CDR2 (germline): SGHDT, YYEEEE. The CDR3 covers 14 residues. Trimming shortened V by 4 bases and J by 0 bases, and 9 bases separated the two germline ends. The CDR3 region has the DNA TGTGCCAGCAGCCCCCTATCAAGCACAGATACGCAGTATTTT. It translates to CASSPLSSTDTQYF. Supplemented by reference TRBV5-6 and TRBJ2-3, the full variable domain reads DAGVTQSPTHLIKTRGQQVTLRCSPKSGHDTVSWYQQALGQGPQFIFQYYEEEERQRGNFPDRFSGHQFPNYSSELNVNALLLGDSALYLCASSPLSSTDTQYFGPGTRLTVL.

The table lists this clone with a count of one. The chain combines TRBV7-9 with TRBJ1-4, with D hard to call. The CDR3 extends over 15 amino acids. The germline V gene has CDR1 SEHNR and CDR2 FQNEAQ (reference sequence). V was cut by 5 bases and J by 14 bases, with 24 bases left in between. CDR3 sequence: CASSPPDIGSKGLFF. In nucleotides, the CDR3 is TGTGCCAGCAGCCCACCCGACATTGGGTCTAAAGGGCTGTTTTTT.

In nucleotides, the CDR3 is TGTGCCAGCAGCCCCCCGGCCTTTGCCTATGGCTACACCTTC. It yields the protein CASSPPAFAYGYTF. This sequence joins TRBV7-9 and TRBJ1-2; D remains ambiguous. Germline values: CDR1 SEHNR, CDR2 FQNEAQ (reference sequence). The V gene lost 5 bases and the J gene lost 4 bases, with 14 bases spanning the gap. The length of the CDR3 is 14 residues. Supplemented by reference TRBV7-9 and TRBJ1-2, the full variable domain reads DTGVSQNPRHKITKRGQNVTFRCDPISEHNRLYWYRQTLGQGPEFLTYFQNEAQLEKSRLLSDRFSAERPKGSFSTLEIQRTEQGDSAMYLCASSPPAFAYGYTFGSGTRLTVV.

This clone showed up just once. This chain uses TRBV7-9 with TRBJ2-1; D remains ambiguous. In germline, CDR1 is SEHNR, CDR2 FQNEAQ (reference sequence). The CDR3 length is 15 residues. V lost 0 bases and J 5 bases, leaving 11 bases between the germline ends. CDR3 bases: TGTGCCAGCAGCTTAGCGCAAGGTATCCACAATGAGCAGTTCTTC. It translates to CASSLAQGIHNEQFF.

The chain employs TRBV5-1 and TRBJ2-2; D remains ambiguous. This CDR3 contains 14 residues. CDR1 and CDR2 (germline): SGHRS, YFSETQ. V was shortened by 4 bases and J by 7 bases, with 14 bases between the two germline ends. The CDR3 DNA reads TGCGCCAGCAGCCCCCGGGCCTCAGGCGGGGAGCTGTTTTTT. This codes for CASSPRASGGELFF.

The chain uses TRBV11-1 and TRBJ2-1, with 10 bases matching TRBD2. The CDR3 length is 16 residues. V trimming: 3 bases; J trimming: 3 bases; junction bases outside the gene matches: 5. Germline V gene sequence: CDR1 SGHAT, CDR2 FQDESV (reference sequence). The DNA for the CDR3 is TGTGCCAGCAGCTTTGGTCTAGCGGGGGTCTACAATGAGCAGTTCTTC. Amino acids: CASSFGLAGVYNEQFF.

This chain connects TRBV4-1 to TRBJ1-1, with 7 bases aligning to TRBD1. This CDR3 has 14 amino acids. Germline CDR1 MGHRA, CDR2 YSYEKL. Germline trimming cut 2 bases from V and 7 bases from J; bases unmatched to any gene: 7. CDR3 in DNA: TGCGCCAGCAGCCAACCAGACAGGGAAAGTGAAGCTTTCTTT. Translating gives CASSQPDRESEAFF.

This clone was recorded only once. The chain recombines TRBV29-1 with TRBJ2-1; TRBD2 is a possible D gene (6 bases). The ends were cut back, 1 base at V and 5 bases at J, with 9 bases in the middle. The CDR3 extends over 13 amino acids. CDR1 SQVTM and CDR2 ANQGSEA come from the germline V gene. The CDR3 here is CSVEAGEDNEQFF. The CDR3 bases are TGCAGCGTTGAAGCGGGGGAGGACAATGAGCAGTTCTTC.

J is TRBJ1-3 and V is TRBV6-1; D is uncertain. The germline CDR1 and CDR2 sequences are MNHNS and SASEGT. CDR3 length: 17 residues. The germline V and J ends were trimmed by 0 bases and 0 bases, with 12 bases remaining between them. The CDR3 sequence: CASSEAPFGTSGNTIYF. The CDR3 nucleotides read TGTGCCAGCAGTGAAGCCCCCTTTGGCACCTCTGGAAACACCATATATTTT.

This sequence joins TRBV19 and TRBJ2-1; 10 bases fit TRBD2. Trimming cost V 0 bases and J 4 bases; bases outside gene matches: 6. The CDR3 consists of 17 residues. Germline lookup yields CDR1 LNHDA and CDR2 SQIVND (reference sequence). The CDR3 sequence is CASSIDIAGGGYNEQFF. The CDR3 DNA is TGTGCCAGTAGTATAGATATAGCGGGGGGAGGTTACAATGAGCAGTTCTTC.

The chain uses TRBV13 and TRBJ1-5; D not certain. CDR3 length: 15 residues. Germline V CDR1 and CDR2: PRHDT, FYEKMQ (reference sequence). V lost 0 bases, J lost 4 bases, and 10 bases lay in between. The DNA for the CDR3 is TGTGCCAGCAGCTTAGGCTACGAGGAAAATCAGCCCCAGCATTTT. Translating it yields CASSLGYEENQPQHF.

CDR3 sequence (DNA): TGTGCCAGCACCTGGTTAGACCTCTCTGGGGCCAACGTCCTGACTTTC. Its translation: CASTWLDLSGANVLTF. V is TRBV27 and J is TRBJ2-6; D is unclear. CDR1 is MNHEY, CDR2 SMNVEV, per germline (reference sequence). The V end was cut by 7 bases, the J end by 0 bases, with 13 bases between. CDR3 length equals 16 residues.

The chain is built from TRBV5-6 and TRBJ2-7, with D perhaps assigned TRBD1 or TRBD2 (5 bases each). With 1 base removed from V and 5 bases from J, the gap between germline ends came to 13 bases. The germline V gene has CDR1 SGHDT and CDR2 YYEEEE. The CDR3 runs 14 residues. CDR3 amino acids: CASSLKAGSDEQYF. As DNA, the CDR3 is TGTGCCAGCAGCTTGAAGGCAGGGAGCGACGAGCAGTACTTC.

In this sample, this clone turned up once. This CDR3 is CASSQDLGQGQETQYF. The CDR3 DNA reads as TGCGCCAGCAGCCAAGATTTGGGACAGGGCCAAGAGACCCAGTACTTC. The chain joins TRBV4-1 to TRBJ2-5; 9 bases are a match to TRBD1. From germline, CDR1 is MGHRA and CDR2 YSYEKL. The CDR3 is 16 residues long. Germline trimming cut 0 bases from V and 1 base from J; bases unmatched to any gene: 3.

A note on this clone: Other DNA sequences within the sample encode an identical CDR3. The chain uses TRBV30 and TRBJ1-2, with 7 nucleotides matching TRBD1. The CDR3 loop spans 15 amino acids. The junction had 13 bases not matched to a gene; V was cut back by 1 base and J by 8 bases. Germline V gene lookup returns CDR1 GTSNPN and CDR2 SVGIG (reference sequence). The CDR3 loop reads CAWSAPSYRGRGYTF. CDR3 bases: TGTGCCTGGAGTGCCCCATCGTACAGGGGCAGGGGCTACACCTTC.

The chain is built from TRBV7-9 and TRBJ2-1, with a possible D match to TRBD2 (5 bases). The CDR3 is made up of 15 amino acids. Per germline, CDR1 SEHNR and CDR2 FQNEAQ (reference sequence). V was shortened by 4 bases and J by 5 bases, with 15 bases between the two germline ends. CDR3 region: CASSSKTMTNNEQFF. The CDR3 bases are TGTGCCAGCAGCTCGAAGACTATGACCAACAATGAGCAGTTCTTC.

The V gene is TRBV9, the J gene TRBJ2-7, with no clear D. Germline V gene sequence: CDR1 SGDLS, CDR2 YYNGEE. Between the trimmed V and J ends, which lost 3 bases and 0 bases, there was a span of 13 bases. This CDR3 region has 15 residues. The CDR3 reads CASSAEQISSYEQYF. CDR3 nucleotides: TGTGCCAGCAGCGCAGAACAGATCAGCTCCTACGAGCAGTACTTC.

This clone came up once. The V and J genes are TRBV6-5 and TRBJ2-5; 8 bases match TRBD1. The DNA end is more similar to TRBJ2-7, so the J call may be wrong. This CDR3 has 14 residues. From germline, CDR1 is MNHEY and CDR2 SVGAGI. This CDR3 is CASSTSGGPYEQYF. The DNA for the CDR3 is TGTGCCAGCAGTACCTCAGGGGGCCCCTACGAGCAGTACTTC.